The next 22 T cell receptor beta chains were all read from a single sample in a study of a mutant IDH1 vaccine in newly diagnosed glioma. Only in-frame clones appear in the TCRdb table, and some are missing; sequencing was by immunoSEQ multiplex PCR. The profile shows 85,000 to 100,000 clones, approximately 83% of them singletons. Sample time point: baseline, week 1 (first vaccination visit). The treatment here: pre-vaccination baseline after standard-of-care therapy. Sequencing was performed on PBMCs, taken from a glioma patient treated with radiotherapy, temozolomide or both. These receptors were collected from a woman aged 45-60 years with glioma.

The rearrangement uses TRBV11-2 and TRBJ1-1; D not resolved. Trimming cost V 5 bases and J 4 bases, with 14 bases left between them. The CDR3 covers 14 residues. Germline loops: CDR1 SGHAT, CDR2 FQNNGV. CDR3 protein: CASSPRAGGTEAFF. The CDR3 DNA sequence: TGTGCCAGCAGCCCGCGAGCGGGTGGCACTGAAGCTTTCTTT.

The CDR3 nucleotides are TGTGCCAGCAGCCCCAGGACAGGGAGGGATTCACCCCTCCACTTT. Protein: CASSPRTGRDSPLHF. This chain joins TRBV9 and TRBJ1-6, with TRBD1 matching 8 bases. Per germline, CDR1 SGDLS and CDR2 YYNGEE. V shed 4 bases, J shed 8 bases, and the junction held 8 bases outside the gene matches. The length of the CDR3 is 15 residues.

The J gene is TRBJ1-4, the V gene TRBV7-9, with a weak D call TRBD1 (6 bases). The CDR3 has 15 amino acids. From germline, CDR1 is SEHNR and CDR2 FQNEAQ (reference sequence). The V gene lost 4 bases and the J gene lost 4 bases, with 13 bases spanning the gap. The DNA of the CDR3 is TGTGCCAGCAGCTCCTACAGGGAGGATAATGAAAAACTGTTTTTT. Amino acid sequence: CASSSYREDNEKLFF.

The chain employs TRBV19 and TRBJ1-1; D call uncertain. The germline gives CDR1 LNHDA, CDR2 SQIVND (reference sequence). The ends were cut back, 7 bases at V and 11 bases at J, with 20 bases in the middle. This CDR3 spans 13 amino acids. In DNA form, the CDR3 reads TGTGCCAGTAACTATGGTGAGTTTGTCCACGCTTTCTTT. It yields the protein CASNYGEFVHAFF.

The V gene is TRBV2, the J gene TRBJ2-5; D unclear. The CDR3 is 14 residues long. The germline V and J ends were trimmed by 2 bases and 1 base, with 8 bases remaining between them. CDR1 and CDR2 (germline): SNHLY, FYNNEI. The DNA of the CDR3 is TGTGCCAGCAGTGAACAGGCAGTCCAAGAGACCCAGTACTTC. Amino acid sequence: CASSEQAVQETQYF.

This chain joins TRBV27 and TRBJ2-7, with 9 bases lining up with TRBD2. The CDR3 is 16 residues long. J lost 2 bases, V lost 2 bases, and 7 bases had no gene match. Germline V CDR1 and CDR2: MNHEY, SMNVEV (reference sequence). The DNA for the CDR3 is TGTGCCAGCAGTTTAGACCCTAGCGGGGCGACCTACGAGCAGTACTTC. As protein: CASSLDPSGATYEQYF.

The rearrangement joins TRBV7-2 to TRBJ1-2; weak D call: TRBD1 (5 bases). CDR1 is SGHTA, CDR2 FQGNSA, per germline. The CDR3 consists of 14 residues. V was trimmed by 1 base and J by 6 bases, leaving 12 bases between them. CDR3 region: CASSLGGGPDGYTF. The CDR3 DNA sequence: TGTGCCAGCAGCTTAGGGGGGGGTCCCGATGGCTACACCTTC.

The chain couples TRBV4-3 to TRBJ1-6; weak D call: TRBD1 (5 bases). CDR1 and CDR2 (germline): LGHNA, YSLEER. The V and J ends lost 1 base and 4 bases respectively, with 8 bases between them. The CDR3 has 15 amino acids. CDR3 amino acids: CASSQVQAYNSPLHF. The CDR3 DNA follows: TGCGCCAGCAGCCAAGTACAGGCTTATAATTCACCCCTCCACTTT.

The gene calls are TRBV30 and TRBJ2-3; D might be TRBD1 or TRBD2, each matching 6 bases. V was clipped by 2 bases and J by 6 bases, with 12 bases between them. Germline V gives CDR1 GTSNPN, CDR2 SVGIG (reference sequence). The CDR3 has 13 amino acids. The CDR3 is CAWSRGAGDTQYF. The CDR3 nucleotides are TGTGCCTGGAGTAGGGGGGCCGGCGATACGCAGTATTTT.

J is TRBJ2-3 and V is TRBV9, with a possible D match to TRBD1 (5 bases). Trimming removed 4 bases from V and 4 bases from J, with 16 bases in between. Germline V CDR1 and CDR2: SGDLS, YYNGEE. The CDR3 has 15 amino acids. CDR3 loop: CASSLWGREADTQYF. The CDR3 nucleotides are TGTGCCAGCAGCCTATGGGGCAGGGAAGCAGATACGCAGTATTTT.

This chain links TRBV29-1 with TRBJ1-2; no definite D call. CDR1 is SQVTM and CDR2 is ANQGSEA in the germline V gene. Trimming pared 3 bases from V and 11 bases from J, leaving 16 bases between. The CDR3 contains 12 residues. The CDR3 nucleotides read TGCAGCGTTGAGGGCCCCCAGGTTGGGTACACCTTC. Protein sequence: CSVEGPQVGYTF.

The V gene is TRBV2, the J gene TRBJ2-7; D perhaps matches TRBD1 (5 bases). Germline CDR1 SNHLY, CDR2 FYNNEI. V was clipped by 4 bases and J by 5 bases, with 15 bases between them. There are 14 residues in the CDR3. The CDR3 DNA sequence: TGTGCCAGCAGTGTGCGTGGGGCCCACCACGAGCAGTACTTC. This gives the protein CASSVRGAHHEQYF.

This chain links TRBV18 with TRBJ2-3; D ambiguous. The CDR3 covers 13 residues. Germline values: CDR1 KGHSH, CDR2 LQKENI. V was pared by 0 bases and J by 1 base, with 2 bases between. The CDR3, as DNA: TGTGCCAGCTCACCACCTGGCACAGATACGCAGTATTTT. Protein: CASSPPGTDTQYF.

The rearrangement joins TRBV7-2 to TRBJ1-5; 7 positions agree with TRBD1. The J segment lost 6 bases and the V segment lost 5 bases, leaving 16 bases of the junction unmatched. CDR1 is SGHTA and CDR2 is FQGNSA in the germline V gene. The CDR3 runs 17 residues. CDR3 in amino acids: CASSRIPQGVRGQPQHF. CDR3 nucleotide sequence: TGTGCCAGCAGCCGAATACCGCAGGGGGTTAGGGGTCAGCCCCAGCATTTT.

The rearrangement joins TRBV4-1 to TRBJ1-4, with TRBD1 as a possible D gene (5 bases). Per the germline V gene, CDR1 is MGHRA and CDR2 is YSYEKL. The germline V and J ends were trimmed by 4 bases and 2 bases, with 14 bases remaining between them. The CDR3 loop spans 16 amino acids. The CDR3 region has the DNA TGCGCCAGCAGCCGTCCCTTTCAGGGTACTAATGAAAAACTGTTTTTT. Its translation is CASSRPFQGTNEKLFF.

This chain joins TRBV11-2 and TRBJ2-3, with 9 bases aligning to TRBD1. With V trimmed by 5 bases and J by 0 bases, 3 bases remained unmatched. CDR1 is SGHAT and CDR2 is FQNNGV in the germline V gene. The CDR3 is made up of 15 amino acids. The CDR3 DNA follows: TGTGCCAGCAGCCGGGACAGGGCTAGCACAGATACGCAGTATTTT. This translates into CASSRDRASTDTQYF.

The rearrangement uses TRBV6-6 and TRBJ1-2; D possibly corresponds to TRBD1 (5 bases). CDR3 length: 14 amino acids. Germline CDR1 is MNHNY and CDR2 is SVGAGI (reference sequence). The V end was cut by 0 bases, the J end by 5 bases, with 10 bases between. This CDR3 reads CASSYSRDEYGYTF. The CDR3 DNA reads TGTGCCAGCAGTTACTCAAGGGACGAATATGGCTACACCTTC.

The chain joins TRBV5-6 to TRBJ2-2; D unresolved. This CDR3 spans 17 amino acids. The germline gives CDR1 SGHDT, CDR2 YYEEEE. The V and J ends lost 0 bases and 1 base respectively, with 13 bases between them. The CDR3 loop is CASSLGGDLGNTGELFF. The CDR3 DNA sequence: TGTGCCAGCAGCTTGGGAGGCGATTTGGGGAACACCGGGGAGCTGTTTTTT.

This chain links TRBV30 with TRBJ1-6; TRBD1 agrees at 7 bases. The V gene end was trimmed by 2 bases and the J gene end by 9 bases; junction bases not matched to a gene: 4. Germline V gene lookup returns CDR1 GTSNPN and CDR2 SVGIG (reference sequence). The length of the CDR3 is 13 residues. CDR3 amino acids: CAWSRQGGSPLHF. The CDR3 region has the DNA TGTGCCTGGAGTAGACAGGGTGGTTCACCCCTCCACTTT. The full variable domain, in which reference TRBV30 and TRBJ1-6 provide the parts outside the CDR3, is SQTIHQWPATLVQPVGSPLSLECTVEGTSNPNLYWYRQAAGRGLQLLFYSVGIGQISSEVPQNLSASRPQDRQFILSSKKLLLSDSGFYLCAWSRQGGSPLHFGNGTRLTVT.

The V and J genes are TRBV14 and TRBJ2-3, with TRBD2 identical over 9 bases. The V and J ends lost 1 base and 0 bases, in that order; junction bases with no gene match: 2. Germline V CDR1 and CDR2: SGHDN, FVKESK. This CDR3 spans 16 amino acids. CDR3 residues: CASSQGSGGSTDTQYF. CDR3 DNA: TGTGCCAGCAGCCAAGGTAGCGGGGGTAGCACAGATACGCAGTATTTT. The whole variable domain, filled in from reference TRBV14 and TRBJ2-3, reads EAGVTQFPSHSVIEKGQTVTLRCDPISGHDNLYWYRRVMGKEIKFLLHFVKESKQDESGMPNNRFLAERTGGTYSTLKVQPAELEDSGVYFCASSQGSGGSTDTQYFGPGTRLTVL.

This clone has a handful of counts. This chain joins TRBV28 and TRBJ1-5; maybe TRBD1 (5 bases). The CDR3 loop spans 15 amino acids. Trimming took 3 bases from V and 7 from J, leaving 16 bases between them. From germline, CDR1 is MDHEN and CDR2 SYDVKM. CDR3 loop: CASSFLGVREQPQHF. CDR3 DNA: TGTGCCAGCAGTTTTCTGGGGGTAAGGGAACAGCCCCAGCATTTT.

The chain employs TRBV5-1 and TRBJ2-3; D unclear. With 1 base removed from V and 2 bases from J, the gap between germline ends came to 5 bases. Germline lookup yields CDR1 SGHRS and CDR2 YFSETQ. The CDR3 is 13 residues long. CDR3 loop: CASSLTDTDTQYF. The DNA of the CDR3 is TGCGCCAGCAGCTTGACTGACACAGATACGCAGTATTTT.